These T cell receptor beta chains were read from a single sample in a study of T cell responses to AZD1222 COVID-19 vaccine. Profiled with immunoSEQ multiplex PCR; TCRdb holds only in-frame clones, not every one. The table includes roughly 120,000 clones, 70% to 90% detected once. The material sequenced was peripheral blood, taken 28 days after the second AZD1222 dose. The receptors shown here come from an adult who received the AZD1222 COVID-19 vaccine. CDR3s include the opening cysteine and the closing phenylalanine or tryptophan. Fields, in order: V gene, J gene, D gene, clone size, CDR3 DNA, CDR3 protein. D genes are given only for firm matches. Clone size is stated in some rows and not others, as once, few, many or a class when expanded.

TRBV29-1,TRBJ2-1,-,-,TGCAGCGTTGAAGATCTAGGGACTGAGCAGTTCTTC,CSVEDLGTEQFF
TRBV6-5,TRBJ1-1,-,-,TGTGCCAGCACCCCCCGATGGGGGACTGAAGCTTTCTTT,CASTPRWGTEAFF
TRBV7-3,TRBJ1-1,-,-,TGTGCCAGCAGTCCTCAGGGCAACACTGAAGCTTTCTTT,CASSPQGNTEAFF
TRBV4-1,TRBJ1-6,TRBD1,-,TGCGCCAGCAGCCAAGAAGGGACAGCATATTCACCCCTCCACTTT,CASSQEGTAYSPLHF
TRBV5-6,TRBJ1-4,-,-,TGTGCCAGCAGCTTGACAGGCCTTACAACGGGGGAAAAACTGTTTTTT,CASSLTGLTTGEKLFF
TRBV5-1,TRBJ1-1,-,-,TGCGCCAGCGGTATTTTAAGGACCCTGAACACTGAAGCTTTCTTT,CASGILRTLNTEAFF
TRBV15,TRBJ1-5,-,-,TGTGCCACCAGCAGAGACATGGGGCCCCAGCATTTT,CATSRDMGPQHF
TRBV11-1,TRBJ1-3,-,once,TGTGCCAGCAGCCTACAGTCCTCCTCCTCTGGAAACACCATATATTTT,CASSLQSSSSGNTIYF
TRBV29-1,TRBJ1-2,-,-,TGCAGCGTTGTGTTCCTTCCGGGGGGCTACACCTTC,CSVVFLPGGYTF
TRBV3-1/TRBV3-2,TRBJ2-7,-,-,TGTGCCAGCAGCCAAGAATTTCGGGCGGGTTTCGGGCAGTACTTC,CASSQEFRAGFGQYF
TRBV21-1,TRBJ1-1,-,-,TGTGCCAGCCCGGCCGGGACAGAGAACACTGAAGCTTTCTTT,CASPAGTENTEAFF
TRBV7-6,TRBJ1-1,TRBD1,-,TGTGCCAGCAGCTCTCAGGGGGCTAGAATGAACACTGAAGCTTTCTTT,CASSSQGARMNTEAFF
TRBV7-3,TRBJ2-1,-,-,TGTGCCAGCAGCTTAGGAAATGAGCAGTTCTTC,CASSLGNEQFF
TRBV3-1/TRBV3-2,TRBJ2-2,TRBD2,-,TGTGCCAGCAGCCAAGAGGGTTTTCCTGGACTAGCGGGAGATGGGGGCGGGGAGCTGTTTTTT,CASSQEGFPGLAGDGGGELFF
TRBV7-3,TRBJ2-3,-,-,TGTGCCAGCAGTTCGTCCTACTCGGGGGATACGCAGTATTTT,CASSSSYSGDTQYF
TRBV27,TRBJ2-7,TRBD1,-,TGTGCCAGCAGTCCGGGGACAGGGGGTACACGCGAGCAGTACTTC,CASSPGTGGTREQYF
TRBV5-1,TRBJ1-5,TRBD1,-,TGCGCCAGCAGCTTGGATGGACAGGGGTGGCAGCCCCAGCATTTT,CASSLDGQGWQPQHF
TRBV3-1/TRBV3-2,TRBJ2-1,-,-,TGTGCCAGCAGCCCCCTCCCCTACAATGAGCAGTTCTTC,CASSPLPYNEQFF
TRBV27,TRBJ1-4,TRBD1,-,TGTGCCAGCAGTACCTCACAGGGGACAGGTGAAAAACTGTTTTTT,CASSTSQGTGEKLFF
TRBV6-2/TRBV6-3,TRBJ1-4,-,-,TGTGCCAGCAGTTACGGGATAGGGGCAACTAATGAAAAACTGTTTTTT,CASSYGIGATNEKLFF
TRBV7-3,TRBJ1-2,TRBD1,-,TGTGCCAGCAGTCAGGACAGGGATGGGTATGGCTACACCTTC,CASSQDRDGYGYTF
TRBV5-1,TRBJ2-3,TRBD2,-,TGCGCCAGCAGCTTTAGCGGGGGGGCAGGTGATACGCAGTATTTT,CASSFSGGAGDTQYF
TRBV4-1,TRBJ2-3,TRBD1,-,TGCGCCAGCAGCCAAGTACAGGGGGCTGGAGATACGCAGTATTTT,CASSQVQGAGDTQYF
TRBV4-2,TRBJ1-1,-,-,TGTGCCAGCAGCCCCCGGGGGGACCCAGCGAACACTGAAGCTTTCTTT,CASSPRGDPANTEAFF
TRBV3-1/TRBV3-2,TRBJ1-5,TRBD1,-,TGTGCCAGCAGCCCCACAGGGGGCCACAATCAGCCCCAGCATTTT,CASSPTGGHNQPQHF
TRBV30,TRBJ1-5,-,-,TGTGCCTGGAACCATGCTGGGGAACCCCAGCATTTT,CAWNHAGEPQHF
TRBV3-1/TRBV3-2,TRBJ2-7,TRBD2,-,TGTGCCAGCAGGGAGGGAGGGGCATCCTACGAGCAGTACTTC,CASREGGASYEQYF
TRBV5-1,TRBJ1-5,TRBD1,-,TGCGCCAGCAGCCCCCGGGACAGTAATCAGCCCCAGCATTTT,CASSPRDSNQPQHF
TRBV3-1/TRBV3-2,TRBJ2-3,TRBD2,once,TGTGCCAGCAGCCAAGAGTGGCGGGAGGCCGCAGATACGCAGTATTTT,CASSQEWREAADTQYF
TRBV5-1,TRBJ2-7,TRBD1,-,TGCGCCAGCAGCTTAGGGACAGTCTTCTCCTACGAGCAGTACTTC,CASSLGTVFSYEQYF
TRBV5-1,TRBJ2-7,-,-,TGCGCCAGCAGCTGGCAGGGGAAGCAGGACGAGCAGTACTTC,CASSWQGKQDEQYF
TRBV18,TRBJ1-2,-,-,TGTGCCAGCTCACCATCACCTACCAGCAACTATGGCTACACCTTC,CASSPSPTSNYGYTF
TRBV9,TRBJ1-1,-,once,TGTGCCAGCAGCCTACAGGACAACACTGAAGCTTTCTTT,CASSLQDNTEAFF
TRBV6-6,TRBJ1-1,TRBD1,-,TGTGCCAGCAGTTACTACACCGGGACAGGATCCTTT,CASSYYTGTGSF
TRBV28,TRBJ1-1,-,few,TGTGCCAGCACGGCCTCAGGAGGGCTGGGAGCTTTCTTT,CASTASGGLGAFF
TRBV5-1,TRBJ2-5,-,once,TGCGCCAGCAGCTTGGGTGCGGCAGGGTCTCTTGAGACCCAGTACTTC,CASSLGAAGSLETQYF
TRBV29-1,TRBJ2-4,TRBD2,-,TGCAGCGTACCGGGGGGGTTGGGAGCCAAAAACATTCAGTACTTC,CSVPGGLGAKNIQYF
TRBV10-3,TRBJ2-7,-,-,TGTGCCATCAGCCCCCGGGGGTCAATCTACGAGCAGTACTTC,CAISPRGSIYEQYF
TRBV7-9,TRBJ1-1,-,-,TGTGCCAGCAGCCCCGTCGCTTCGACAGCTAGTTGGGCTGAAGCTTTCTTT,CASSPVASTASWAEAFF
TRBV30,TRBJ1-1,-,-,TGTGCCTGGAGTGTACTAACCCTGGACGGGTTCCCGAACACTGAAGCTTTCTTT,CAWSVLTLDGFPNTEAFF
TRBV27,TRBJ1-1,TRBD1,-,TGTGCCAGCAGACGGCAAGGGACAGGGTCTAACACTGAAGCTTTCTTT,CASRRQGTGSNTEAFF
TRBV24-1,TRBJ2-7,-,-,TGTGCCACCAGTGACCCGTTCCGGGACCCATCCTACGAGCAGTACTTC,CATSDPFRDPSYEQYF
TRBV19,TRBJ1-1,-,-,TGTGCCAGTAGTATGGCGGTGGGGAACACTGAAGCTTTCTTT,CASSMAVGNTEAFF
TRBV5-5,TRBJ2-7,-,-,TGTGCCAGCAGGATAGACATAAGCTCCTACGAGCAGTACTTC,CASRIDISSYEQYF
TRBV27,TRBJ2-1,TRBD1,-,TGTGCCAGCAGAGAAACCGGGACAGGGGGCAGCGATGAGCAGTTCTTC,CASRETGTGGSDEQFF
TRBV28,TRBJ2-7,TRBD2,once,TGTGCCAGCAGCTCCTCGGGGGGCTCCTACGAGCAGTACTTC,CASSSSGGSYEQYF
TRBV19,TRBJ1-4,-,few,TGTGCCACCAGACAGGTTGGTGAGACTAATGAAAAACTGTTTTTT,CATRQVGETNEKLFF
TRBV5-6,TRBJ2-3,TRBD1,-,TGTGCCAGCAGCCAGGACAGGGAGTTCACAGATACGCAGTATTTT,CASSQDREFTDTQYF